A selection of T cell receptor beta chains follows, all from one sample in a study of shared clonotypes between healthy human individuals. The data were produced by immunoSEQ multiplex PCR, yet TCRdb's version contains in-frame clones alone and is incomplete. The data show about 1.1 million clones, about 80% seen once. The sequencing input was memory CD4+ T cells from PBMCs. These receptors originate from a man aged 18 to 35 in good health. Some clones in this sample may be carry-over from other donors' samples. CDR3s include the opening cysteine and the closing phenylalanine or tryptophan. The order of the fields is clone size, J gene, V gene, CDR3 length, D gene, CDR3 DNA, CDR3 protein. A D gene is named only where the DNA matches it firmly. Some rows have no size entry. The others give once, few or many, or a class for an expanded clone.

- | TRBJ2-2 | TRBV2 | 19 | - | TGTGCCAGCAGTGGATCTCCGGGTCGAAAAAACGCGAACACCGGGGAGCTGTTTTTT | CASSGSPGRKNANTGELFF
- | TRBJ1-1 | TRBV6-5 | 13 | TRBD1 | TGTGCCAGCAGAAGGGGGCTAGTCACTGAAGCTTTCTTT | CASRRGLVTEAFF
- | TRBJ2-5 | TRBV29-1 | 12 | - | TGCAGCGTTGCTCGGGGGCGGGAGACCCAGTACTTC | CSVARGRETQYF
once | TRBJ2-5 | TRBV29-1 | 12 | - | TGCAGCGTTGTCACGGGAGCGGAGACCCAGTACTTC | CSVVTGAETQYF
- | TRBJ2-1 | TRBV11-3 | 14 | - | TGTGCCAGCAGCTTAGCAGGCCTCGACCATGAGCAGTTCTTC | CASSLAGLDHEQFF
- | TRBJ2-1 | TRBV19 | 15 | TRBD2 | TGTGCCAGTAGTATAGGTAGCGGGAGTTACAATGAGCAGTTCTTC | CASSIGSGSYNEQFF
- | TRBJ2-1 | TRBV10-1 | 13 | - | TGCGCCAGCAGTCCCTTAGGACAGCATGAGCAGTTCTTC | CASSPLGQHEQFF
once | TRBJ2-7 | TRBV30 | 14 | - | TGTGCCTGGAGTGCGGTATTGGGGGAAGGCGAGCAGTACTTC | CAWSAVLGEGEQYF
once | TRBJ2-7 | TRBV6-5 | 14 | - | TGTGCCAGCAGTCCCCCCGGGGTCTCCTACGAGCAGTACTTC | CASSPPGVSYEQYF
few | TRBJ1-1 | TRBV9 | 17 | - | TGTGCCAGCAGCGGACCAATTCAACGGGGATGGAACACTGAAGCTTTCTTT | CASSGPIQRGWNTEAFF
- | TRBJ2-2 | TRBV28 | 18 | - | TGTGCCAGCAGCACCCCGATGGGAGGGGGTAGTGGCACCGGGGAGCTGTTTTTT | CASSTPMGGGSGTGELFF
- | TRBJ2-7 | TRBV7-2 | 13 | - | TGTGCCAGCAGCCCGCAGCTGGGGAACGAGCAGTACTTC | CASSPQLGNEQYF
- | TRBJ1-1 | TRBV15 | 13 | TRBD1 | TGTGCCACCTCCAAAGACAGGGCCACTGAAGCTTTCTTT | CATSKDRATEAFF
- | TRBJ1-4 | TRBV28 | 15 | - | TGTGCCAGCAGTTTATCCGGGGGTTTTAATGAAAAACTGTTTTTT | CASSLSGGFNEKLFF
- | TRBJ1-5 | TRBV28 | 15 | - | TGTGCCAGCAGTTTATTTGGGTTAGGCAATCAGCCCCAGCATTTT | CASSLFGLGNQPQHF
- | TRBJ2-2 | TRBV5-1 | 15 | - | TGCGCCAGCAGTTATGGGACGGCGAACACCGGGGAGCTGTTTTTT | CASSYGTANTGELFF
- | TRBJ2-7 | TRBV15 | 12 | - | TGTGCCACCGGGACGGACTCCTACGAGCAGTACTTC | CATGTDSYEQYF
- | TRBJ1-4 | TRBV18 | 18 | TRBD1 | TGTGCCAGCTCACCACGACCCAAGGGACAGGGGATAAAGGAAAAACTGTTTTTT | CASSPRPKGQGIKEKLFF
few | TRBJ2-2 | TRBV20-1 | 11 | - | TGCAGTGCTTATGGGACCGGGGAGCTGTTTTTT | CSAYGTGELFF
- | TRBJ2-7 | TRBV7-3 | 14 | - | TGTGCCAGCAGCTTGGGTCATTCAGCGGACGAGCAGTACTTC | CASSLGHSADEQYF
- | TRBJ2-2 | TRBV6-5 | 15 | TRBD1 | TGTGCCAGTGGGGGGGACAGGGGAAGAACCGGGGAGCTGTTTTTT | CASGGDRGRTGELFF
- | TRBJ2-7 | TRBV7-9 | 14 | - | TGTGCCAGCAGCTCACAGGGAGGGGGATACGAGCAGTACTTC | CASSSQGGGYEQYF
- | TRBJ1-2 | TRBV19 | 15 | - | TGTGCCAGTAGTATAGGACCGACCCTAGACTATGGCTACACCTTC | CASSIGPTLDYGYTF
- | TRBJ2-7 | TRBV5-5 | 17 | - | TGTGCCAGCAGCTTGGAACAGGGCGCCAGGGGCTACTACGAGCAGTACTTC | CASSLEQGARGYYEQYF
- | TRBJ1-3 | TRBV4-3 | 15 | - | TGCGCCAGCAGCCCCTGGGCAGGGGCTGGAAACACCATATATTTT | CASSPWAGAGNTIYF
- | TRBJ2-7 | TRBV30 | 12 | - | TGTGCCTGGAGTGCCGACGGGAATCAGCAGTACTTC | CAWSADGNQQYF
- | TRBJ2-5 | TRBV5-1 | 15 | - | TGCGCCAGCAGCTTATCAGGGGTCAACCAAGAGACCCAGTACTTC | CASSLSGVNQETQYF
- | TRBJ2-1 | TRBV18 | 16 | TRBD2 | TGTGCCAGCTCACCACCTAGCGGGAGGTCCTACAATGAGCAGTTCTTC | CASSPPSGRSYNEQFF
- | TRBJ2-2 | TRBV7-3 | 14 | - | TGTGCCAGCAGCCCCGGGACTTTCACCGGGGAGCTGTTTTTT | CASSPGTFTGELFF
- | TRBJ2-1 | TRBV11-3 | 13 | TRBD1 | TGTGCCAGCAGCTTAGCGACAGGGGATGAGCAGTTCTTC | CASSLATGDEQFF
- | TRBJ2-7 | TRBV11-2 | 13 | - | TGTGCCAGCAGCCTATTACCCTCCTACGAGCAGTACTTC | CASSLLPSYEQYF
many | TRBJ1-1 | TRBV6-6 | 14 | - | TGTGCCAGCAGACAACCGGGACACAACACTGAAGCTTTCTTT | CASRQPGHNTEAFF
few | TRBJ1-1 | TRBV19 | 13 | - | TGTGCCAGTAGTAACCGTTTGAACACTGAAGCTTTCTTT | CASSNRLNTEAFF
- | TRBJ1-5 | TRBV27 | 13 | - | TGTGCCAGCAGTTGGGGTAGCAATCAGCCCCAGCATTTT | CASSWGSNQPQHF
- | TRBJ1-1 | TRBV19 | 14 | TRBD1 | TGTGCCAGTAGCCCGATAGACCGGGACAGTGAAGCTTTCTTT | CASSPIDRDSEAFF
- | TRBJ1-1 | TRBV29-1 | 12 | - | TGCAGCGTTGAAATCCTGAACACTGAAGCTTTCTTT | CSVEILNTEAFF
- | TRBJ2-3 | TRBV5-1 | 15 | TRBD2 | TGCGCCACATCCGTATTCGGTGGGAGGGCGGATACGCAGTATTTT | CATSVFGGRADTQYF
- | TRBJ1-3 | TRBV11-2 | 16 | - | TGTGCCAGCAGCTCCCTCCGGGGGCTCCGAGGAAACACCATATATTTT | CASSSLRGLRGNTIYF
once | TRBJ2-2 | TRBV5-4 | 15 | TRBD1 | TGTGCCAGCAGCTCCCCGGGACAGGGCACCGGGGAGCTGTTTTTT | CASSSPGQGTGELFF
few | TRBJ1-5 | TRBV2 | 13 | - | TGTGCCAGCAGGAGGGAGGGCAATCAGCCCCAGCATTTT | CASRREGNQPQHF
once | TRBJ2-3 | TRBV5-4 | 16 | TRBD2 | TGTGCCAGCAGCTGGGGGCGGCGGGAGGAGGGAGATACGCAGTATTTT | CASSWGRREEGDTQYF
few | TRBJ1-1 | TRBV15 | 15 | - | TGTGCCACCAGCAGAGATTCGGGGGTGGACACTGAAGCTTTCTTT | CATSRDSGVDTEAFF
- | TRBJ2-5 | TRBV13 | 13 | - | TGTGCCAGCAGCTTAGATAGGGGCGGGACCCAGTACTTC | CASSLDRGGTQYF
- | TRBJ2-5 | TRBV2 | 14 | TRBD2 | TGTGCCAGCAGTGAATTGACTAGCACGGAGACCCAGTACTTC | CASSELTSTETQYF
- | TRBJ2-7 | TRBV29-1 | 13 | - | TGCAGCGTTGGAAGTGGGGGCTCCTACGAGCAGTACTTC | CSVGSGGSYEQYF
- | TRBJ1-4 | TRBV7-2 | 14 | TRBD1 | TGTGCCAGCAGCTACACAGGGGTTGATGAAAAACTGTTTTTT | CASSYTGVDEKLFF
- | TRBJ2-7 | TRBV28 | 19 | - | TGTGCCAGCAGTTTTTCCTGGTCGGGCGACAGTATCAATTCCTACGAGCAGTACTTC | CASSFSWSGDSINSYEQYF
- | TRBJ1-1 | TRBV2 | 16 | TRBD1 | TGTGCCAGCAGCCTACAGGGGGCCCGAATGAACACTGAAGCTTTCTTT | CASSLQGARMNTEAFF
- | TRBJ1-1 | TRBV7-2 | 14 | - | TGTGCCAGCAGCTTAGTTATCTTGGGCACTGAAGCTTTCTTT | CASSLVILGTEAFF
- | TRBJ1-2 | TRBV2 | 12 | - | TGTGCCAGCAACCTAGCAAGGGATGGCTACACCTTC | CASNLARDGYTF
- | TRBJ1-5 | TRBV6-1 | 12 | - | TGTGCCAGCAGTGTCTCCGGTCAGCCCCAGCATTTT | CASSVSGQPQHF
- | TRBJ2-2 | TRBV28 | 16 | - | TGTGCCAGCAGTTTAAGGACAGCACATTTAACCGGGGAGCTGTTTTTT | CASSLRTAHLTGELFF